The rows below give T cell receptor beta chains drawn from one sample of a study of early T cells in non-severe SARS-CoV-2 infection. MiXCR, run by TCRdb on the 5' RACE reads, gives a single entry per CDR3 protein. Seen here are roughly 100,000 distinct CDR3 sequences, about an eighth observed once, and the top ten hold about 6.2%. The specimen sequenced was whole blood. The receptors shown here come from an adult who was a healthcare worker with PCR-confirmed SARS-CoV-2 infection or an uninfected control (not recorded which). CDR3s include the opening cysteine and the closing phenylalanine or tryptophan. D genes are given only for firm matches. Expanded clones get a size class; other rows say once, few or many, or leave the size out.

CDR3 protein,CDR3 DNA,V gene,clone size,D gene,CDR3 length,J gene
CASSVLDVDTQYF,TGTGCCAGCAGTGTACTCGATGTAGATACGCAGTATTTT,TRBV2,many,-,13,TRBJ2-3
CASSQAGVGYTF,TGCGCCAGCAGCCAGGCAGGGGTAGGCTACACCTTC,TRBV4-3,many,-,12,TRBJ1-2
CASSGGVGENEQFF,TGTGCCAGCTCCGGGGGGGTTGGTGAGAATGAGCAGTTCTTC,TRBV18,many,TRBD2,14,TRBJ2-1
CASSFRGISYEQYF,TGTGCCAGTAGTTTTCGCGGGATCTCCTACGAGCAGTACTTC,TRBV19,-,-,14,TRBJ2-7
CASSLRQGASENTIYF,TGTGCCAGCAGCCTTAGACAGGGGGCCTCGGAAAACACCATATATTTT,TRBV5-4,many,TRBD1,16,TRBJ1-3
CASTLGQGLTEQYF,TGTGCCAGCACCCTTGGACAGGGACTAACCGAGCAGTACTTC,TRBV6-5,few,-,14,TRBJ2-7
CASSQAGETQYF,TGTGCCAGCAGTCAAGCGGGAGAGACCCAGTACTTC,TRBV12-3/TRBV12-4,many,-,12,TRBJ2-5
CASKRGSEQFF,TGTGCCAGTAAGCGGGGGAGTGAGCAGTTCTTC,TRBV19,-,TRBD2,11,TRBJ2-1
CASSFGQGISGANVLTF,TGTGCCAGCAGTTTCGGACAGGGGATCTCTGGGGCCAACGTCCTGACTTTC,TRBV28,many,TRBD1,17,TRBJ2-6
CASSPWSRIDTQYF,TGTGCCAGCAGTCCCTGGTCCAGAATAGATACGCAGTATTTT,TRBV28,many,-,14,TRBJ2-3
CASSPRPRRGADTQYF,TGTGCCAGCAGTCCCCGACCCCGACGGGGGGCAGATACGCAGTATTTT,TRBV6-1,-,TRBD2,16,TRBJ2-3
CASSRRGQGNSYEQYF,TGTGCCAGCAGCCGGCGGGGTCAGGGAAATTCCTACGAGCAGTACTTC,TRBV7-7,-,-,16,TRBJ2-7
CASSSAANTEAFF,TGTGCCAGCAGTTCGGCGGCGAACACTGAAGCTTTCTTT,TRBV28,-,-,13,TRBJ1-1
CASSSHLGTGVETQYF,TGTGCCAGCAGCTCCCACCTCGGGACAGGGGTGGAGACCCAGTACTTC,TRBV7-2,-,TRBD1,16,TRBJ2-5
CSVGSSGLSYNEQFF,TGCAGCGTTGGTTCTAGCGGCCTCTCCTACAATGAGCAGTTCTTC,TRBV29-1,many,TRBD2,15,TRBJ2-1
CASSPRASGAYEQYF,TGTGCCAGCAGCCCCCGGGCGAGCGGTGCCTACGAGCAGTACTTC,TRBV9,few,-,15,TRBJ2-7
CASSQDMDTQYF,TGCGCCAGCAGCCAAGATATGGATACGCAGTATTTT,TRBV4-1,-,-,12,TRBJ2-3
CSALPGSRGGYTF,TGCAGTGCTCTCCCGGGGTCGCGGGGAGGCTACACCTTC,TRBV20-1,few,-,13,TRBJ1-2
CAWIGVNTIYF,TGTGCCTGGATAGGCGTGAACACCATATATTTT,TRBV30,many,-,11,TRBJ1-3
CATSDLKQVENEQFF,TGTGCCACCAGTGATTTAAAACAGGTAGAGAATGAGCAGTTCTTC,TRBV24-1,-,-,15,TRBJ2-1
CSVTPGLEYTQYF,TGCAGCGTTACGCCGGGACTAGAGTATACGCAGTATTTT,TRBV29-1,few,TRBD2,13,TRBJ2-3
CASRSGLAGPDATQYF,TGTGCCAGCAGATCGGGACTAGCGGGACCCGATGCTACGCAGTATTTT,TRBV3-1,many,TRBD2,16,TRBJ2-3
CASSLTQRGDTQYF,TGTGCCAGCAGCTTGACCCAGAGAGGGGATACGCAGTATTTT,TRBV5-5,many,-,14,TRBJ2-3
CSALPGTVIGRETQYF,TGCAGCGCCTTACCCGGGACGGTAATCGGAAGAGAGACCCAGTACTTC,TRBV29-1,many,-,16,TRBJ2-5
CASSTPDGSSYEQYF,TGTGCCAGCAGCACCCCTGATGGGAGTTCCTACGAGCAGTACTTC,TRBV7-2,-,-,15,TRBJ2-7
CASSPGNEGSEQFF,TGTGCCAGCAGCCCAGGAAACGAAGGTAGTGAGCAGTTCTTC,TRBV6-6,few,-,14,TRBJ2-1
CASRSGQNYNSPLHF,TGTGCCAGCAGATCGGGACAGAACTATAATTCACCCCTCCACTTT,TRBV28,-,TRBD1,15,TRBJ1-6
CASSPGQGMEKLFF,TGCGCCAGCAGCCCGGGACAGGGAATGGAAAAACTGTTTTTT,TRBV4-1,-,TRBD1,14,TRBJ1-4
CASSRNADPTYEQYF,TGTGCCAGCAGCCGCAATGCGGACCCGACCTACGAGCAGTACTTC,TRBV7-9,many,-,15,TRBJ2-7
CSAKTPGQQYF,TGCAGTGCTAAGACGCCGGGACAGCAGTATTTT,TRBV20-1,few,-,11,TRBJ2-3